This T cell receptor beta chain was sequenced during a study of chemoradiotherapy in HPV16-positive cancers. General study points: Functional assays defining HPV-specific T cells used only a couple of HPV16-positive patients. During treatment, candidate HPV-specific clones and E7-related motifs expanded in tumor.

V gave up 5 bases and J gave up 7 bases, with 8 bases separating them. The CDR3 is 11 amino acids. Germline CDR1 and CDR2: SQVTM and ANQGSEA. Repertoires were sampled repeatedly during chemoradiotherapy. Comments on this clone: Its antigen is not identified.

Assay: immunoSEQ multiplex PCR; the TCRdb copy retains only in-frame clones and omits some. This table has about 19,000 clones, roughly 80% appearing once. The chain links TRBV29-1 to TRBJ1-4; D remains ambiguous. The clonotype originates from a human donor with HPV-associated anogenital cancer. The starting material was blood, obtained from a patient who underwent chemoradiotherapy. Written as DNA, the CDR3 is TGCAGCGTTATGGGGAGTGAAAAACTGTTTTTT. Translated, it gives CSVMGSEKLFF.